This T cell receptor (beta chain) emerged from a study of cytomegalovirus exposure and HLA in healthy donors (dated by TCRdb to about 2017). About the study as a whole: An earlier analysis of approximately 600 of the donors reported more than 250 Gb of sequence data and roughly 110 million unique TCR beta sequences from roughly 200 million T cells. An early release that covered several hundred HLA-typed donors contained around 300 gigabases of sequencing data and tens of millions of unique TCR sequences. Of the approximately 400 genotyped donors, around 81% fell in the genetic ancestry cluster associated with self-reported Caucasian donors. The study aimed to test whether cataloging public T cell receptors could reveal signatures of past pathogen exposure. The study used immunosequencing to profile the T cell repertoires of 670 or so subjects and linked those repertoires to cytomegalovirus serostatus. Along with the roughly 610-subject first cohort, a separate validation cohort of over a hundred different subjects was used. To predict cytomegalovirus infection status, the study brought together high-throughput TCR immunosequencing, statistical association of individual TCRs with disease status, and machine learning. In a later analysis, previously published TCR beta repertoires from 550 to 700 donors were re-analyzed and high-resolution HLA genotyping was added so that TCR occurrence patterns could be studied. Rather than drawing on any new phenotypic data, the later analysis identified candidate immune exposures from TCR beta sequences and the way those sequences occurred across donors. In an earlier analysis of about 590 of the donors, high-throughput TCR beta sequencing was used to judge whether each TCR beta V gene segment behaved as functional or pseudogenic. Alongside the repertoire data, information on donor age, sex, ethnicity and CMV serostatus was compiled. A later genetic analysis used genome-wide SNP genotypes for about 65% of the roughly 700 donors, treating that subset as a discovery cohort. Every discovery cohort repertoire had been produced on one sequencing platform. HLA typing included class I and class II loci at four-digit resolution. Typing coverage varied by locus: about 620-630 donors for A, B, C, DRB1 and DQB1; roughly 510 for DQA1; about 600 for DPA1; some 470 for DPB1. Because of strong linkage in the cohort, five DR-DQ haplotypes were treated as single units for association and clustering. On average, 235,054 unique TCR beta nucleotide sequences were sequenced per donor among several hundred genotyped donors of the cohort, with around 19% of those sequences being non-productive.

Note on this clone: This receptor's antigen is unknown. No much larger clone is present one base from it, and per-base qualities are unavailable.

The germline V gene encodes CDR1 MNHNS and CDR2 SASEGT. Including cysteine and phenylalanine, the CDR3 has 14 amino acids. The read is trimmed to its CDR3 DNA, 42 bases read in frame from base 1. Unmatched junction bases come to 4, with V trimmed by 5 bases and J by 3 bases. Summary of the overall study and its limitations: A cluster of highly shared sequence variants was judged likely to be a technical artifact of the sequencing pipeline. In vitro tests confirmed that a few of the cytomegalovirus-associated TCR beta chains recognize cytomegalovirus antigens. Compared with the roughly 670-donor mean, donors in an Asian-associated ancestry cluster had fewer N-insertions in productive TCRs, according to a later genetic analysis. Only TCR beta chains were sequenced in this cohort, and the absence of alpha or paired-chain data limited detectable features. Specific HLA alleles were associated with over 15,000 TCR beta sequences at a false discovery rate of 0.05 in a later analysis. Cytomegalovirus status was reported to be diagnosed by the classifier with high specificity and sensitivity in both the original and validation cohorts. The earlier analysis of 587 of the donors excluded some 15 rarely observed V segments, including chromosome 9 orphons, because counts were too low. Linkage disequilibrium might explain the correlated functional status among segregating V segments, but an unknown experimental factor could not be ruled out. A total of 150 to 200 TCR beta chains were listed by the study as associated with cytomegalovirus. Several of the top co-occurrence clusters appeared to be linked to parvovirus B19, influenza, CMV and Epstein-Barr virus, according to a later analysis. A further reported finding was that TCR beta sequences accurately predicted the HLA-A and HLA-B alleles for most subjects in the first cohort. When HLA alleles, especially DR and DQ, strongly co-occurred, TCR associations were difficult to assign to individual alleles. In a later analysis, most CMV-associated TCR beta chains were found to appear HLA-restricted, with HLA associations seemingly driven largely by CMV exposure. The presence/absence analyses assumed that sequencing depth was roughly uniform across donors, and that assumption may not be true. Because HLA typing was unavailable for some donors at each locus, only the typed subset was used in association tests. The only immune exposure information available for the cohort was CMV serostatus. According to a later analysis, TCR association rates differed among HLA loci, with DRB1 alleles showing the most associated TCRs and HLA-C alleles showing the fewest. Most TCR sequences were observed very rarely across donors, whereas some public TCRs were present in many individuals. Compared with equally common non-associated chains, HLA-associated TCR beta chains in a later analysis were more clonally expanded and had lower generation probabilities. Some IMGT-functional V segments, including TRBV6-2 and TRBV6-3, could not be distinguished by the 87-base-pair reads and were therefore excluded. According to the authors, the approach could potentially be generalized to other disease states and immunological phenotypes. V-gene and J-gene trimming of TCR beta chains was associated with a missense DCLRE1C variant in a later genetic analysis, and the association was replicated in an independent cohort. An earlier analysis of approximately 600 of the donors showed that most TCR beta V segments appeared in productive rearrangements either about 87% or about 30% of the time, which broadly matched IMGT annotations.

In total, over 600 healthy bone marrow donors made up the cohort. All cohort members were sampled while nominally healthy, although unrecorded immune exposures were likely present. The donor tested CMV seropositive, placing the donor among the 289 seropositive members of the cohort. Every donor gave a peripheral blood sample, and the peripheral blood mononuclear cells from that sample were used for TCR beta sequencing. Genomic DNA was extracted from the blood cell samples with the Qiagen DNeasy Blood Extraction Kit. Library preparation employed the immunoSEQ multiplex PCR assay. For the multiplex PCR, a mixture combining 60 forward primers for TCR Vbeta segments and 13 reverse primers for TCR Jbeta segments was used. The CDR3 region of rearranged TCR beta genes was amplified from genomic DNA by a multiplex PCR assay. On the Illumina HiSeq System, the amplified TCR beta libraries were sequenced as 87-base-pair reads. As for the original processing: Across the 600 to 700 repertoires, a later analysis counted 75 million to 90 million unique TCR beta chains, roughly 11 million of which were shared by at least two donors. To remove PCR and sequencing errors, raw reads were error-corrected and collapsed into unique sequences using a nearest-neighbor algorithm that merged closely related sequences. To assign V, D and J gene segments, CDR3 sequences were aligned to IMGT reference sequences. For a sequence to be retained, a match of at least six nucleotides was required to both a V gene segment and a J gene segment. Rearrangements were classified as productive when the CDR3 lacked stop codons and remained in frame with V and J, and all other rearrangements were classified as non-productive. Following IMGT convention, CDR3 was defined as the stretch from the second conserved V-encoded cysteine up to the conserved J-encoded phenylalanine. The earlier analysis of about 530 of the donors excluded any sequence lacking an unambiguous match to a single V gene segment. An earlier analysis of approximately 590 of the donors classified V segments as functional when productive rearrangements were above 56.7% and as segregating when the standard deviation between donors was above 5%. A statistical classification framework was built for diagnosing cytomegalovirus status from the catalog of TCR beta chain sequences. In a later analysis, V and J genes were assigned by comparing TCR nucleotide sequences against IMGT/GENE-DB human TR gene sequences. The TCRdist pipeline was used in a later analysis to assign CDR3 sequences and most-parsimonious VDJ recombination scenarios. A later analysis defined each TCR beta chain by its CDR3 amino acid sequence plus V-gene family, and excluded reads lacking a unique V-gene family. As a way to deal with suspected cross-contamination and a sequencing artifact, a later analysis dropped over 550 nucleotide sequences that were highly shared and had low generation probability. For each public chain, a later analysis derived a clonal expansion index from normalized ranks of inferred template counts within each repertoire. A later analysis computed generation probabilities with a VDJ recombination model fitted to out-of-frame rearrangements, and checked the results against IGoR. A later analysis scored TCR-TCR, TCR-HLA and TCR-CMV co-occurrence with hypergeometric tests, applying a repertoire-size bias correction to TCR pairs. To estimate false discovery rates, a later analysis permuted the HLA or CMV assignments 20 times. In a later analysis, co-occurring TCRs were grouped using DBSCAN, and TCRdist sequence similarity was added for clustering within HLA-allele-positive subsets. Repertoires with fewer than 30,000 or more than 120,000 public chains, plus five repertoires with anomalous nucleotide sharing, were excluded from co-occurrence clustering. TCRdb limited this immuneACCESS table to in-frame rearrangements with V and J called. A share of clones is missing; checked studies link under half to unresolved V genes, and the rest is unexplained. V and J calls and clone size are copied from that table; D and trimming were computed from the DNA. The sample contains around 200,000 clones, about four fifths of them found a single time. About 9.4% of the sample goes to the ten largest clones.

The rearrangement joined TRBV6-1 to TRBJ2-3, with 8 bases matching TRBD1. This receptor was taken from a woman in her 50s in good health and CMV-seropositive. Sequencing was carried out using PBMCs. The nucleotide sequence is given as TGTGCCAGCAGTACCCGGACAGGGACAGATACGCAGTATTTT. It translates to CASSTRTGTDTQYF.